Below are 19 T cell receptor beta chains sequenced from a single sample in a study of blood T cells in healthy people across ages (dated by TCRdb to the mid-2010s). Library construction relied on 5' RACE. Data came from an Illumina HiSeq 2500. A second PCR of about 6 to 12 cycles was run with a J-beta primer mix and a sample-barcoded 5' primer. TCRdb handled the public reads itself, with Q25 trimming in fastp and clone calling in MiXCR, and kept productive beta chains. Merged by CDR3 protein, the rows form single entries marked with the most common genes and DNA. Here the sample has 350,000 to 450,000 distinct CDR3 sequences; 52% occur a single time. In total, the top ten clones hold around 53% of the sample. Material: blood. The receptors stem from a man between 60 and 70 years old in good health.

This clonotype was found a few times. This chain uses TRBV4-2 with TRBJ2-5, with TRBD1 matching 7 bases. Per germline, CDR1 LGHNA and CDR2 YNFKEQ. V dropped 1 base and J dropped 5; count of bases not matched to a gene: 10. This CDR3 spans 16 amino acids. CDR3 loop: CASSQGDQGEVETQYF. The CDR3 nucleotides read TGTGCCAGCAGCCAAGGAGACCAGGGGGAAGTGGAGACCCAGTACTTC.

The CDR3 nucleotides are TGTGCCAGCAACAGGGGAAGAGATACGCAGTATTTT. Its translation: CASNRGRDTQYF. The chain links TRBV11-3 to TRBJ2-3; 7 nucleotides agree with TRBD1. The germline CDR1 and CDR2 sequences are SGHNT and YENEEA. V gave up 7 bases and J gave up 5 bases; unmatched junction bases: 3. This CDR3 spans 12 amino acids.

This sequence joins TRBV5-1 and TRBJ2-2, with 8 bases matching TRBD1. The J segment lost 5 bases and the V segment lost 0 bases, leaving 6 bases of the junction unmatched. CDR3 length: 16 residues. Per germline, CDR1 SGHRS and CDR2 YFSETQ. CDR3 bases: TGCGCCAGCAGCTTGGGTGACAGGGGTCGGACCGGGGAGCTGTTTTTT. Translated, it gives CASSLGDRGRTGELFF.

The chain combines TRBV28 with TRBJ1-4; D is uncertain. The CDR3 is made up of 14 amino acids. CDR1 is MDHEN and CDR2 is SYDVKM in the germline V gene. V was trimmed by 3 bases and J by 3 bases, leaving 8 bases between them. The CDR3 is CASSLRVPNEKLFF. In DNA form, the CDR3 reads TGTGCCAGCAGTTTGCGAGTTCCTAATGAAAAACTGTTTTTT.

This clonotype was recorded many times. This chain links TRBV12-3 or TRBV12-4 with TRBJ2-2; D is unresolved. The CDR3 contains 12 residues. The V end was cut by 6 bases, the J end by 6 bases, with 8 bases between. The DNA of the CDR3 is TGTGCCAGCAGCGCCGGCCCCGGGGAGCTGTTTTTT. Protein: CASSAGPGELFF.

The chain combines TRBV12-3 or TRBV12-4 with TRBJ2-3, with TRBD2 matching 10 bases. The CDR3 is 15 amino acids. With V trimmed by 8 bases and J by 2 bases, 7 bases remained unmatched. The CDR3 DNA reads as TGTGCCAGCCCTGGAACTAGCGGGACCACAGATACGCAGTATTTT. It codes for CASPGTSGTTDTQYF.

V and J are TRBV11-2 and TRBJ1-1, with TRBD1 matching 8 bases. V gave up 5 bases and J gave up 4 bases; unmatched junction bases: 6. CDR3 size: 14 residues. CDR1 is SGHAT and CDR2 is FQNNGV in the germline V gene. The CDR3 sequence is CASSVPTGATEAFF. The DNA for the CDR3 is TGTGCCAGCAGCGTCCCGACAGGGGCCACTGAAGCTTTCTTT.

The CDR3 is CSVLGTGGNIRYF. CDR3 nucleotides: TGCAGCGTTTTAGGGACAGGAGGCAACATTCGGTACTTC. The rearrangement links TRBV29-1 to TRBJ2-5; 8 bases are a match to TRBD1. Germline CDR1 and CDR2: SQVTM and ANQGSEA. V lost 5 bases and J lost 13; bases outside the gene matches: 15. The CDR3 consists of 13 residues.

The V gene is TRBV28, the J gene TRBJ2-4; 10 nucleotides agree with TRBD2. Germline-derived CDR1 and CDR2 are MDHEN and SYDVKM. V lost 6 bases to trimming and J lost 15 bases; unmatched junction nucleotides: 14. This CDR3 has 14 amino acids. CDR3 in DNA: TGTGCCAGCAGACAGACGGGACTAGCGTACGCGGGGTACTTC. Protein: CASRQTGLAYAGYF.

This clonotype showed up just a few times. This chain links TRBV7-8 with TRBJ1-4; D perhaps matches TRBD1 (6 bases). CDR1 and CDR2 from the germline V gene are SGHVS and FQNEAQ. V was shortened by 2 bases and J by 5 bases, with 12 bases between the two germline ends. The CDR3 spans 15 residues. The CDR3 protein is CASSLRGGTNEKLFF. For the CDR3, the DNA is TGTGCCAGCAGCTTAAGGGGAGGGACAAATGAAAAACTGTTTTTT.

V usage is TRBV20-1 and J usage is TRBJ2-1; 7 bases match TRBD1. V lost 6 bases, J lost 8 bases, and 13 bases stayed unmatched. The CDR3 spans 14 residues. CDR1 and CDR2 from the germline V gene are DFQATT and SNEGSKA (reference sequence). This chain's CDR3 is CSAASTGLLDEQFF. The DNA for the CDR3 is TGCAGTGCCGCATCGACAGGGCTCTTGGATGAGCAGTTCTTC.

This clonotype has only a few counts. The chain links TRBV6-1 to TRBJ2-7, with 9 bases matching TRBD1. Germline-derived CDR1 and CDR2 are MNHNS and SASEGT. The CDR3 has 14 residues. The J segment lost 4 bases and the V segment lost 6 bases, leaving 7 bases of the junction unmatched. The CDR3 loop is CASSRQGDQYEQYF. In nucleotides, the CDR3 is TGTGCCAGCAGCAGACAGGGGGATCAGTACGAGCAGTACTTC.

V is TRBV12-3 or TRBV12-4 and J is TRBJ2-3; D unresolved. The length of the CDR3 is 16 residues. Trimming took off 10 bases at V and 2 bases at J, with 22 bases between the two ends. CDR3 amino acids: CANSLEGRLNTDTQYF. The DNA of the CDR3 is TGTGCCAACAGCCTTGAAGGAAGGTTAAACACAGATACGCAGTATTTT.

This clonotype was detected many times. The V and J genes are TRBV2 and TRBJ1-1, with D perhaps matching TRBD1 (5 bases). The length of the CDR3 is 15 residues. The V gene's germline CDR1 is SNHLY and CDR2 FYNNEI. V lost 6 bases, J lost 4 bases, and 18 bases lay in between. DNA of the CDR3: TGTGCCAGCAGGGACACACCCCCCTCGTCCACTGAAGCTTTCTTT. Protein product: CASRDTPPSSTEAFF.

V usage is TRBV20-1 and J usage is TRBJ2-1; D uncertain. The V end was cut by 0 bases, the J end by 7 bases, with 16 bases between. Germline-derived CDR1 and CDR2 are DFQATT and SNEGSKA (reference sequence). This CDR3 is built from 15 residues. CDR3 in amino acids: CSARDLVLITNEQFF. The DNA for the CDR3 is TGCAGTGCTAGAGATCTCGTACTAATTACGAATGAGCAGTTCTTC.

The chain links TRBV7-9 to TRBJ1-5, with 10 bases that match TRBD1. There are 14 residues in the CDR3. Germline CDR1 SEHNR, CDR2 FQNEAQ (reference sequence). The V and J ends lost 4 bases and 5 bases, in that order; junction bases with no gene match: 2. The CDR3 here is CASSSDRGYQPQHF. The CDR3 DNA follows: TGTGCCAGCAGCTCGGACAGGGGGTATCAGCCCCAGCATTTT.

This clonotype has more than one count but fewer than ten. The chain recombines TRBV7-9 with TRBJ2-1, with TRBD2 matching over 8 bases. Losses at the gene ends were 5 bases for V and 4 bases for J; bases not matched to a gene: 7. The CDR3 loop spans 15 amino acids. Germline values: CDR1 SEHNR, CDR2 FQNEAQ (reference sequence). This CDR3 is CASSQAGASYNEQFF. The CDR3 DNA is TGTGCCAGCAGCCAAGCGGGGGCTTCTTACAATGAGCAGTTCTTC.

V usage is TRBV7-2 and J usage is TRBJ1-2; a weak D match, TRBD1 (5 bases). The V gene's germline CDR1 is SGHTA and CDR2 FQGNSA. V was pared by 4 bases and J by 6 bases, with 12 bases between. This CDR3 spans 13 amino acids. The CDR3 coding sequence is TGTGCCAGCAGCTCCCAGGGTCTGGATGGCTACACCTTC. Protein sequence: CASSSQGLDGYTF.

With regard to this clonotype: This may arise from a read error, as a much more abundant clone is one base away. The chain employs TRBV4-3 and TRBJ2-3; D perhaps matches TRBD2 (6 bases). V was clipped by 3 bases and J by 6 bases, with 22 bases between them. This CDR3 is built from 17 residues. CDR1 and CDR2 (germline): LGHNA, YSLEER. The CDR3: CASSQTAGLEGDDTQYF. The CDR3 nucleotides are TGCGCCAGCAGCCAGACGGCAGGGCTGGAGGGCGACGATACGCAGTATTTT.